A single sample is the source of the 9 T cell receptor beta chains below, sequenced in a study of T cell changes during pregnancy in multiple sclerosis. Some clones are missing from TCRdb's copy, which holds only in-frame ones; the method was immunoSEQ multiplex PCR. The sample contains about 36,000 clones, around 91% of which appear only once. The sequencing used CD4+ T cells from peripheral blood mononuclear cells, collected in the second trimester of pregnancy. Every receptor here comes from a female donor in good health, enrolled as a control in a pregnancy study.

In DNA, the CDR3 is TGTGCCAGCAGTTTATCCGCGCGCACCGGGGAGCTGTTTTTT. This translates into CASSLSARTGELFF. V is TRBV6-5 and J is TRBJ2-2, with D unclear. The V gene lost 4 bases and the J gene lost 4 bases, with 10 bases spanning the gap. This CDR3 has 14 amino acids. The V gene's germline CDR1 is MNHEY and CDR2 SVGAGI.

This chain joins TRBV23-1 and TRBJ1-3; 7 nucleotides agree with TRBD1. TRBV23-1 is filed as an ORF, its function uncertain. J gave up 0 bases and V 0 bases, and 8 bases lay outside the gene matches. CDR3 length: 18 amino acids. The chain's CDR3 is CASSQSSSPGGSGNTIYF. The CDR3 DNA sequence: TGCGCCAGCAGTCAATCGTCTTCCCCAGGGGGCTCTGGAAACACCATATATTTT.

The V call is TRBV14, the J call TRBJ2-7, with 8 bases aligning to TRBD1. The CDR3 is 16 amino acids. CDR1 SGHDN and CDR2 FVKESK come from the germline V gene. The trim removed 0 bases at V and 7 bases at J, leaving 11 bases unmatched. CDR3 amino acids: CASSQEPRGPRGEQYF. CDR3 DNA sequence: TGTGCCAGCAGCCAAGAACCCAGGGGGCCCCGCGGGGAGCAGTACTTC.

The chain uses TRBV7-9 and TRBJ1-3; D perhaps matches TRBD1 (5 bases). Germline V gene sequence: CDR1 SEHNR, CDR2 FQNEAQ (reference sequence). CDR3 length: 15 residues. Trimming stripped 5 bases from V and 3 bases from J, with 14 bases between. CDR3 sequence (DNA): TGTGCCAGCAGCCAGAGCCAGGGTTTTGGAAACACCATATATTTT. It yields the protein CASSQSQGFGNTIYF.

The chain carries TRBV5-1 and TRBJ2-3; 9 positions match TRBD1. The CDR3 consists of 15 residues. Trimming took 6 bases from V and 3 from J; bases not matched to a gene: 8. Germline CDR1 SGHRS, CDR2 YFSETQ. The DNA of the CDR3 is TGCGCCAGCACCAAGGCTGGGACAGGGACAGATACGCAGTATTTT. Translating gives CASTKAGTGTDTQYF.

CDR3 sequence (DNA): TGTGCCAGCAGTTACCCGGGGATTAGGAGCTCCTACGAGCAGTACTTC. This codes for CASSYPGIRSSYEQYF. The chain combines TRBV6-6 with TRBJ2-7; the D gene is possibly TRBD2 (5 bases). Germline V lookup: CDR1 MNHNY, CDR2 SVGAGI (reference sequence). Deletions cut 2 bases from V and 0 bases from J, with 14 bases between. This CDR3 spans 16 amino acids.

The CDR3 region has the DNA TGTGCCAGCAGTTCGTCCGGGGGGCAGAGCTACACCTTC. This sequence encodes CASSSSGGQSYTF. The rearrangement links TRBV6-6 to TRBJ1-2; perhaps TRBD1 as D (6 bases). The germline V and J ends were trimmed by 4 bases and 9 bases, with 15 bases remaining between them. Germline V gene data show CDR1 as MNHNY and CDR2 as SVGAGI (reference sequence). The CDR3 sequence is 13 residues long.

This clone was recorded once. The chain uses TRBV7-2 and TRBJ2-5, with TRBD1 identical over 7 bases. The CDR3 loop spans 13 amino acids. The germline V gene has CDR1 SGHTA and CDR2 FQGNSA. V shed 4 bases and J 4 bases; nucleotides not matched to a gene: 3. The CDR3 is CASSSGQLETQYF. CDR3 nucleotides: TGTGCCAGCAGCTCGGGACAGTTAGAGACCCAGTACTTC.

For the CDR3, the DNA is TGTGCCAGCAGCTTAGGGCTCAGCGGGGGGACAGATACGCAGTATTTT. Amino acid sequence: CASSLGLSGGTDTQYF. The V and J genes are TRBV11-2 and TRBJ2-3; 9 nucleotides match TRBD2. Looked up from germline, CDR1 is SGHAT and CDR2 is FQNNGV. V was pared by 1 base and J by 3 bases, with 5 bases of the junction left unmatched. The CDR3 contains 16 residues.